This TCR beta chain was recovered during a study of CD8 T cells in ankylosing spondylitis. The study, taken as a whole, reports: A TCR beta motif made of under 10 highly homologous variants seemed typical of ankylosing spondylitis blood. As reported, disease-linked clones showed significant enrichment in matched ankylosing spondylitis synovial fluid. Some of the motif variants had earlier been found in reactive arthritis patients' fluid and blood.

CDR1 is SGHVS and CDR2 is FQNEAQ in the germline V gene. The CDR3 is 13 amino acids. Trimming left V 5 bases short and J 4 bases short, with 10 bases between. This clonotype was found a few times. The target antigen is unknown. Quantitative 5'-RACE with molecular barcodes was used to make the TCR beta libraries. TCRdb re-called the 5' RACE reads with MiXCR, one entry per CDR3 protein. The sample carries under 250,000 distinct CDR3 sequences, roughly 32% recorded once. The chain is built from TRBV7-8 and TRBJ2-3; D not certain. What was sequenced was blood, either unsorted or a sorted T cell fraction (not recorded which). The TCR comes from a male donor with ankylosing spondylitis or in good health (not recorded which). CDR3 sequence reads: CASSPPKSDTQYF. CDR3 nucleotide sequence: TGTGCCAGCAGCCCCCCTAAATCAGATACGCAGTATTTT.